This entry features one T cell receptor (beta chain) sequence. The antigen it recognizes is unknown. Per-base qualities were not stored, and no clone one base away is much larger. The data originate from a study of T-cell memory formation after mild COVID-19 (dated by TCRdb to the early 2020s). For the wider study: TCR sequence clusters from the two donors were found to be largely donor specific. In a couple of donors, T-cell clones that expanded and contracted after mild COVID-19 were followed by sequencing TCRalpha and TCRbeta repertoires longitudinally. Two young, previously healthy adult volunteers, one female and one male, were included in the cohort.

V is trimmed back by 4 bases and J by 9 bases, and the junction contains 8 bases that no gene match accounts for. The CDR3, cysteine through phenylalanine, is 13 amino acids long. Just CDR3 DNA is preserved here, 39 bases in frame from base 1. For CDR1 and CDR2, the germline V gene lists SGHRS and YFSETQ. The data were produced on an Illumina NovaSeq 6000. TCRalpha and TCRbeta cDNA libraries were constructed by 5'RACE with constant-segment primers, with sample barcodes and unique molecular identifiers being introduced. Trizol reagent was used to extract RNA from every sample. Library amplification was performed in two PCR steps, and a second sample barcode and Illumina TruSeq adapters were introduced in the second step. Sequencing of libraries was performed on an Illumina NovaSeq with 2 x 150 bp paired-end reads. As for the original processing: Reads were demultiplexed and collapsed into UMI-guided consensus sequences with migec v1.2.7. Using mixcr v2.1.11, the UMI consensuses were aligned to TRA and TRB V and J templates and assembled into clonotypes. Clonotypes were classified as expanded or contracted when called significant by both edgeR and NoisET, with noise models trained on biological replicates. edgeR calls used a false discovery rate-adjusted p below 0.01 and a log2 fold-change threshold of 1. PCA with hierarchical clustering of max-normalized trajectories of the 1000 most abundant clonotypes was used as exploratory dynamics analysis. Separately sequenced CD4+ and CD8+ repertoires were used to assign a CD4 or CD8 phenotype to each responding clone. The public reads were reanalyzed by TCRdb: fastp trimming at Q25, MiXCR alignment, in-frame beta chains only. Identical CDR3 protein sequences are pooled into one entry, listed with their most common genes and DNA. Clone size and V and J calls follow TCRdb, not the original study. Across this sample there are about 360,000 distinct CDR3 sequences, with 14% seen only once. 20% to 25% of the sample is in the top ten clones.

PBMCs were isolated by Ficoll-Paque density gradient centrifugation. Study-wide findings and limitations: The second-wave clones that peaked on day 37 were not confirmed to be SARS-CoV-2 specific. Balanced CD4/CD8 phenotypes were observed for clones contracting from day 15 to 85, whereas a bias towards CD4+ was observed for a second wave of clones expanding from day 15 to 37. Some responding clones were detected in pre-infection memory, suggesting pre-existing cross-reactive memory T cells joined the SARS-CoV-2 response. Contracting CD4+ clones were found mainly in CM and EM memory subsets, while CD8+ clones were enriched in EMRA. Only a couple of mild cases were covered by the study, and larger cohorts that include severe cases with pre-infection samples were considered necessary.

Sample: PBMCs or a T cell subset sorted from them (not recorded which). This sequence originates from a man aged 18-30 years who had mild COVID-19 (a few samples of this study predate the infection). The sample titles of this study are shuffled in the database, so cell type and time point are left out; the donor was told from shared clones. The chain uses TRBV5-1 and TRBJ2-7, with 9 bases matching TRBD1. This receptor carries the CDR3 CASSRKTGGMQYF. The DNA reads TGCGCCAGCAGCCGCAAGACAGGGGGAATGCAGTACTTC.